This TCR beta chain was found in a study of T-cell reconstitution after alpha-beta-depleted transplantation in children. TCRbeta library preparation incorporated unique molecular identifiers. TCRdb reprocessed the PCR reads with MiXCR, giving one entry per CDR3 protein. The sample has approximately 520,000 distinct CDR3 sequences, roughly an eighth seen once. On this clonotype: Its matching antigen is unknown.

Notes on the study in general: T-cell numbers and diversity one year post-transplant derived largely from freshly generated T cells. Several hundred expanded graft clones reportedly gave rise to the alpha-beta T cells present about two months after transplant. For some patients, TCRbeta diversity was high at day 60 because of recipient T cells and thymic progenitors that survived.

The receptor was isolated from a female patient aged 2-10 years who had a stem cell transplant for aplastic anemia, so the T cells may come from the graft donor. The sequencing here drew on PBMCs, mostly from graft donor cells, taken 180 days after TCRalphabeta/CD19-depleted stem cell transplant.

The chain's CDR3 is CASGGQRSHGYTF. CDR3 nucleotides: TGTGCCAGTGGAGGACAACGGTCCCATGGCTACACCTTC. The chain couples TRBV19 to TRBJ1-2; D is perhaps TRBD1 (5 bases). There are 13 residues in the CDR3. CDR1 LNHDA and CDR2 SQIVND come from the germline V gene (reference sequence). Trimming took 8 bases from V and 6 from J, leaving 16 bases between them. Complete variable domain (other parts from reference TRBV19 and TRBJ1-2): DGGITQSPKYLFRKEGQNVTLSCEQNLNHDAMYWYRQDPGQGLRLIYYSQIVNDFQKGDIAEGYSVSREKKESFPLTVTSAQKNPTAFYLCASGGQRSHGYTFGSGTRLTVV.